The next 22 T cell receptor beta chains were all read from a single sample in a study of blood T cell repertoires in COVID-19. Sequenced by immunoSEQ multiplex PCR; TCRdb stores in-frame clones only, minus some. This table has about 80,000 clones, roughly 77% appearing once. What was sequenced was peripheral blood. The receptors here all came from a man aged 50 to 59 with active or convalescent COVID-19.

The V and J genes are TRBV7-2 and TRBJ1-3; no firm D call. In germline, CDR1 is SGHTA, CDR2 FQGNSA. This CDR3 has 15 amino acids. With 5 bases removed from V and 2 bases from J, the gap between germline ends came to 13 bases. Here the CDR3 reads CASSHRLPTGNTIYF. CDR3 in DNA: TGTGCCAGCAGCCATCGGTTACCGACTGGAAACACCATATATTTT.

There are a few counts of this clone. This chain uses TRBV27 with TRBJ1-5; D remains ambiguous. The germline CDR1 and CDR2 sequences are MNHEY and SMNVEV (reference sequence). V was clipped by 3 bases and J by 6 bases, with 12 bases between them. The CDR3 has 14 amino acids. Here the CDR3 DNA reads TGTGCCAGCAGTTTGGAGGGTCGGGGTCAGCCCCAGCATTTT. Translating it yields CASSLEGRGQPQHF.

The chain combines TRBV18 with TRBJ2-2, with 10 nucleotides matching TRBD2. The junction had 10 bases not matched to a gene; V was cut back by 8 bases and J by 4 bases. CDR3 size: 16 residues. Germline V gene lookup returns CDR1 KGHSH and CDR2 LQKENI. The chain's CDR3 is CASPESPSGGTGELFF. Here the CDR3 DNA reads TGTGCCAGCCCCGAGTCCCCTAGCGGGGGCACCGGGGAGCTGTTTTTT.

The chain has TRBV6-5 and TRBJ1-2; 7 bases line up with TRBD1. Losses at the gene ends were 7 bases for V and 4 bases for J; bases not matched to a gene: 12. The CDR3 contains 15 residues. Germline CDR1 is MNHEY and CDR2 is SVGAGI. CDR3 region: CASIADRVSRYGYTF. CDR3 coding DNA: TGTGCCAGCATCGCAGACAGGGTAAGCCGCTATGGCTACACCTTC.

The CDR3 DNA follows: TGCGCCAGCAGCCAAGTCTCGAGAGGCACCGGGACTTCGCACAATGAGCAGTTCTTC. Residues: CASSQVSRGTGTSHNEQFF. This chain joins TRBV4-1 and TRBJ2-1, with D possibly TRBD2 on 6 matching bases. The germline V and J ends were trimmed by 1 base and 5 bases, with 24 bases remaining between them. CDR1 is MGHRA and CDR2 is YSYEKL in the germline V gene. The CDR3 extends over 19 amino acids.

The chain uses TRBV12-2 and TRBJ1-3. TRBV12-2 is an annotated pseudogene. The CDR3 totals 17 residues. The CDR3 DNA sequence: TGTGCAAGTCGCTTTCCCTTCCCGAGGGTGAAGGGAAACACCATATATTTT. This gives the protein CASRFPFPRVKGNTIYF.

The chain recombines TRBV7-2 with TRBJ2-2; D may be TRBD1 (5 bases). The CDR3 extends over 15 amino acids. Germline lookup yields CDR1 SGHTA and CDR2 FQGNSA. The ends were cut back, 3 bases at V and 6 bases at J, with 14 bases in the middle. The CDR3 DNA follows: TGTGCCAGCAGCTTTCCCCAGGGCGGCGCCGGGGAGCTGTTTTTT. Its protein is CASSFPQGGAGELFF.

This clone occurred once. This chain connects TRBV13 to TRBJ2-2; 7 positions agree with TRBD1. The trim removed 6 bases at V and 7 bases at J, leaving 8 bases unmatched. Germline CDR1 and CDR2: PRHDT and FYEKMQ (reference sequence). The CDR3 extends over 14 amino acids. The CDR3, as DNA: TGTGCCAGCAGGGAAGGGACAGAAAACGGGGAGCTGTTTTTT. Amino acids: CASREGTENGELFF.

The genes are TRBV3-1 (or the pseudogene TRBV3-2) and TRBJ1-1, with 8 bases fitting TRBD1. V was pared by 4 bases and J by 0 bases, with 7 bases of the junction left unmatched. CDR1 is LGHDT and CDR2 is YNNKEL in the germline V gene (reference sequence). This CDR3 contains 16 residues. CDR3 DNA: TGTGCCAGCAGCCCACCCGGGACAGGACTGAACACTGAAGCTTTCTTT. This encodes CASSPPGTGLNTEAFF.

This clone has just a few counts. V is TRBV19 and J is TRBJ1-5; possibly TRBD1 for D (6 bases). Germline CDR1 and CDR2: LNHDA and SQIVND (reference sequence). The CDR3 has 15 residues. The V end was cut by 3 bases, the J end by 2 bases, with 11 bases between. The DNA of the CDR3 is TGTGCCAGTAGTATGGGACACCAAGGCAATCAGCCCCAGCATTTT. It codes for CASSMGHQGNQPQHF.

The chain joins TRBV6-5 to TRBJ1-2; 7 nucleotides match TRBD1. From germline, CDR1 is MNHEY and CDR2 SVGAGI. The CDR3 totals 13 residues. With V trimmed by 8 bases and J by 8 bases, 11 bases remained unmatched. The CDR3 sequence is CASRQGQAGGYTF. The CDR3 DNA sequence: TGTGCCAGCCGACAGGGCCAGGCTGGAGGCTACACCTTC.

This clone has a handful of counts. As DNA, the CDR3 is TGTGCCAGCAGCCCGGTGCCCTCCTACAATGAGCAGTTCTTC. Translating it yields CASSPVPSYNEQFF. The chain recombines TRBV9 with TRBJ2-1; no clear D gene. Germline CDR1 and CDR2: SGDLS and YYNGEE. This CDR3 region has 14 residues. The ends were cut back, 4 bases at V and 0 bases at J, with 8 bases in the middle.

The chain employs TRBV3-1 (or the pseudogene TRBV3-2) and TRBJ2-3; tentative D call: TRBD2 (6 bases). V lost 5 bases, J lost 1 base, and 13 bases lay in between. The CDR3 extends over 15 amino acids. Germline CDR1 is LGHDT and CDR2 is YNNKEL (reference sequence). The CDR3 DNA reads as TGTGCCAGCAGCACCCGGGACTTCGGCACAGATACGCAGTATTTT. It codes for CASSTRDFGTDTQYF.

With regard to this clone: The sample holds other DNA sequences that translate to the same CDR3. The rearrangement joins TRBV2 to TRBJ2-5; 13 nucleotides match TRBD2. The CDR3 sequence is 15 residues long. The trim removed 6 bases at V and 5 bases at J, leaving 6 bases unmatched. The germline V gene encodes CDR1 SNHLY and CDR2 FYNNEI. CDR3 DNA: TGTGCCAGCAGGGGGACTAGCGGGGCCCAGGAGACCCAGTACTTC. Translating it yields CASRGTSGAQETQYF.

The chain employs TRBV19 and TRBJ2-5; 13 bases match TRBD2. Trimming removed 10 bases from V and 2 bases from J; junction bases left unmatched: 1. The length of the CDR3 is 13 residues. Per the germline V gene, CDR1 is LNHDA and CDR2 is SQIVND (reference sequence). The CDR3 region has the DNA TGTGCCACGGGACTAGCGGGGCAAGAGACCCAGTACTTC. Translation gives CATGLAGQETQYF.

This clone was found a few times. V is TRBV6-1 and J is TRBJ2-7, with 9 bases matching TRBD1. The germline gives CDR1 MNHNS, CDR2 SASEGT. The CDR3 has 16 amino acids. V lost 0 bases, J lost 2 bases, and 5 bases stayed unmatched. This CDR3 is CASSEAYRGPAYEQYF. The CDR3 coding sequence is TGTGCCAGCAGTGAAGCCTACAGGGGGCCTGCCTACGAGCAGTACTTC.

This chain connects TRBV5-6 to TRBJ1-1; 7 bases line up with TRBD1. CDR1 is SGHDT and CDR2 is YYEEEE in the germline V gene. The ends lost 6 bases at V and 1 base at J; junction bases unmatched: 9. This CDR3 spans 15 amino acids. The CDR3 DNA reads as TGTGCCAGCACAGACCTGGGACAGCCGAACACTGAAGCTTTCTTT. Translated, it gives CASTDLGQPNTEAFF.

The table lists this clone with a count of one. This chain joins TRBV5-1 and TRBJ1-6; D ambiguous. CDR3 length: 13 residues. In germline, CDR1 is SGHRS, CDR2 YFSETQ. V shed 0 bases and J shed 8 bases, with 6 bases lying between them. The CDR3 is CASSLVEDSPLHF. The CDR3 bases are TGCGCCAGCAGCTTGGTAGAGGATTCACCCCTCCACTTT.

This chain joins TRBV7-9 and TRBJ2-1; 7 bases line up with TRBD1. Germline V gene sequence: CDR1 SEHNR, CDR2 FQNEAQ (reference sequence). The CDR3 has 16 residues. J lost 3 bases, V lost 1 base, and 6 bases had no gene match. The chain's CDR3 is CASSLVSGTVYNEQFF. CDR3 DNA: TGTGCCAGCAGCTTAGTGTCGGGGACAGTCTACAATGAGCAGTTCTTC.

This rearrangement joins TRBV3-1 (or the pseudogene TRBV3-2) to TRBJ2-5; no clear D. V lost 3 bases and J 0 bases, leaving 20 bases between the germline ends. Germline V gene sequence: CDR1 LGHDT, CDR2 YNNKEL (reference sequence). The CDR3 length is 18 residues. This chain's CDR3 is CASSHWPAQGTNQETQYF. The CDR3 region has the DNA TGTGCCAGCAGCCATTGGCCCGCACAAGGCACTAACCAAGAGACCCAGTACTTC.

This chain uses TRBV19 with TRBJ2-3; D is possibly TRBD1 (5 bases). Looked up from germline, CDR1 is LNHDA and CDR2 is SQIVND (reference sequence). Trimming took 5 bases from V and 0 from J, leaving 12 bases between them. This CDR3 comprises 15 residues. The CDR3 DNA sequence: TGTGCCAGTAGTCGAACAGGCCTAAGCACAGATACGCAGTATTTT. This gives the protein CASSRTGLSTDTQYF.

This clone was observed at least ten times. The rearrangement joins TRBV19 to TRBJ1-1; 7 bases are a match to TRBD1. The germline gives CDR1 LNHDA, CDR2 SQIVND (reference sequence). After removal of 7 bases from V and 4 bases from J, the junction contained 12 bases not matched to a gene. The CDR3 loop spans 15 amino acids. The CDR3 bases are TGTGCCAGTACTGCGACAGGGACCCTGACCACTGAAGCTTTCTTT. Translating it yields CASTATGTLTTEAFF.